This passage covers 29 T cell receptor beta chains from one sample sequenced in a study of vaccination and CD4 T cells after COVID-19. The time point was: late sampling 161 to 241 days after vaccination in a few convalescent patients. TCRdb re-called the PCR reads through MiXCR, storing one row per CDR3 protein. The sample holds 26,000 or so distinct CDR3 sequences, 50% seen once. The source was CD4+ T cells from blood, collected about 7 months after SARS-CoV-2 vaccination. The receptors derive from a human donor who had recovered from COVID-19.

This clonotype was detected only a few times. The chain recombines TRBV19 with TRBJ1-5; D is unclear. CDR3 size: 15 residues. Germline assignment: CDR1 LNHDA and CDR2 SQIVND (reference sequence). The V gene lost 1 base and the J gene lost 0 bases, with 7 bases spanning the gap. CDR3 in DNA: TGTGCCAGTAGTATAGTGAGGGATAGCAATCAGCCCCAGCATTTT. As protein: CASSIVRDSNQPQHF.

This clonotype is large. The gene calls are TRBV7-2 and TRBJ2-3, with 8 bases lining up with TRBD1. The length of the CDR3 is 15 residues. Germline loops: CDR1 SGHTA, CDR2 FQGNSA. J gave up 2 bases and V 1 base, and 2 bases lay outside the gene matches. This chain's CDR3 is CASSLGTGHTDTQYF. The CDR3 nucleotides read TGTGCCAGCAGCTTAGGGACAGGGCACACAGATACGCAGTATTTT.

J is TRBJ2-3 and V is TRBV20-1, with 16 bases identical to TRBD2. CDR1 DFQATT and CDR2 SNEGSKA come from the germline V gene (reference sequence). The CDR3 extends over 18 amino acids. Losses at the gene ends were 1 base for V and 1 base for J; bases not matched to a gene: 5. The CDR3 DNA follows: TGCAGTGCTAGAGGTGGGACTAGCGGGAGGGAACGCACAGATACGCAGTATTTT. Translated: CSARGGTSGRERTDTQYF.

This clonotype was counted only a few times. V gene TRBV7-9 combines with J gene TRBJ2-3; 9 bases line up with TRBD2. V shed 8 bases and J 3 bases; nucleotides not matched to a gene: 6. The germline V gene has CDR1 SEHNR and CDR2 FQNEAQ (reference sequence). The CDR3 is 14 amino acids. CDR3 DNA: TGTGCCAGCTCCCCTAGCGGGAATACAGATACGCAGTATTTT. Translated: CASSPSGNTDTQYF. The whole variable domain, filled in from reference TRBV7-9 and TRBJ2-3, reads DTGVSQNPRHKITKRGQNVTFRCDPISEHNRLYWYRQTLGQGPEFLTYFQNEAQLEKSRLLSDRFSAERPKGSFSTLEIQRTEQGDSAMYLCASSPSGNTDTQYFGPGTRLTVL.

This chain links TRBV12-3 or TRBV12-4 with TRBJ2-2, with a weak D call TRBD1 (5 bases). There are 13 residues in the CDR3. V lost 11 bases and J 2 bases, leaving 12 bases between the germline ends. CDR3 in amino acids: CASQDINTGELFF. In DNA, the CDR3 is TGTGCCTCACAGGACATTAACACCGGGGAGCTGTTTTTT.

V gene TRBV29-1 combines with J gene TRBJ1-1; D is uncertain. CDR1 and CDR2 (germline): SQVTM, ANQGSEA. CDR3 length: 11 amino acids. Between the trimmed V and J ends, which lost 4 bases and 2 bases, there was a span of 5 bases. In DNA form, the CDR3 reads TGCAGCGTTGCCTATAACACTGAAGCTTTCTTT. This gives the protein CSVAYNTEAFF.

The chain has TRBV28 and TRBJ2-3; D perhaps matches TRBD1 (6 bases). The CDR3 loop spans 13 amino acids. Between the trimmed V and J ends, which lost 8 bases and 5 bases, there was a span of 14 bases. The V gene's germline CDR1 is MDHEN and CDR2 SYDVKM. The CDR3 bases are TGTGCCAGCTGCAAGGGACACCAAGATACGCAGTATTTT. Translating it yields CASCKGHQDTQYF. Variable domain in full (rest from reference TRBV28 and TRBJ2-3): DVKVTQSSRYLVKRTGEKVFLECVQDMDHENMFWYRQDPGLGLRLIYFSYDVKMKEKGDIPEGYSVSREKKERFSLILESASTNQTSMYLCASCKGHQDTQYFGPGTRLTVL.

The chain recombines TRBV27 with TRBJ1-5, with 7 bases fitting TRBD1. Trimming cost V 5 bases and J 0 bases; bases outside gene matches: 13. The germline gives CDR1 MNHEY, CDR2 SMNVEV (reference sequence). This CDR3 spans 18 amino acids. CDR3 region: CASSMTRGQSNSNQPQHF. The CDR3 nucleotides are TGTGCCAGCAGTATGACCCGGGGACAGAGTAATAGCAATCAGCCCCAGCATTTT.

The sample holds a few counts of this clonotype. The chain carries TRBV10-1 and TRBJ2-7, with D possibly being TRBD2 (6 bases). Trimming took 2 bases from V and 5 from J, leaving 13 bases between them. Germline loops: CDR1 WNHNN, CDR2 SYGVQD (reference sequence). This CDR3 is built from 14 residues. CDR3 DNA: TGCGCCAGCAGTGAGGCGGGACTTTGGAACGAGCAGTACTTC. This codes for CASSEAGLWNEQYF.

The rearrangement joins TRBV27 to TRBJ1-1; D call uncertain. Between the trimmed V and J ends, which lost 3 bases and 4 bases, there was a span of 12 bases. Germline CDR1 and CDR2: MNHEY and SMNVEV (reference sequence). The CDR3 totals 14 residues. Here the CDR3 reads CASSFWGSTTEAFF. CDR3 DNA: TGTGCCAGCAGTTTCTGGGGATCGACCACTGAAGCTTTCTTT.

This clonotype was seen only a few times. The gene calls are TRBV20-1 and TRBJ1-1; a weak D match, TRBD1 (5 bases). Germline V gives CDR1 DFQATT, CDR2 SNEGSKA (reference sequence). This CDR3 region has 14 residues. V lost 4 bases to trimming and J lost 1 base, with 13 bases between them. The CDR3 here is CSATLGPTNTEAFF. In DNA form, the CDR3 reads TGCAGTGCTACCTTGGGACCGACGAACACTGAAGCTTTCTTT.

This sequence joins TRBV6-5 and TRBJ2-7; unclear D gene. Germline V CDR1 and CDR2: MNHEY, SVGAGI. This CDR3 spans 12 amino acids. Trimming shortened V by 4 bases and J by 1 base, and 5 bases separated the two germline ends. CDR3 region: CASSSGSYEQYF. CDR3 coding DNA: TGTGCCAGCAGTTCCGGGTCCTACGAGCAGTACTTC.

V and J are TRBV15 and TRBJ1-5; a possible D gene is TRBD1 (6 bases). Germline CDR1 is LNHNV and CDR2 is YYDKDF (reference sequence). V was clipped by 3 bases and J by 4 bases, with 16 bases between them. CDR3 length: 16 residues. This CDR3 reads CATSRGLQGRNQPQHF. The CDR3 nucleotides read TGTGCCACCAGCAGGGGTTTACAGGGCCGAAATCAGCCCCAGCATTTT.

This clonotype was detected once. The chain uses TRBV6-4 and TRBJ2-6; the D call may be TRBD1 or TRBD2 (5 bases each). CDR3 length: 15 amino acids. The V gene lost 0 bases and the J gene lost 2 bases, with 5 bases spanning the gap. Germline-derived CDR1 and CDR2 are MRHNA and SNTAGT. The CDR3, as DNA: TGTGCCAGCAGTGACTCGGGGGCTGGGGCCAACGTCCTGACTTTC. Amino acid sequence: CASSDSGAGANVLTF.

This clonotype turned up a few times. The CDR3 DNA is TGTGCCAGCAGCTTGAGACAGGGTCGGCAGCCCCAGCATTTT. The encoded protein is CASSLRQGRQPQHF. V and J are TRBV7-2 and TRBJ1-5; the match to TRBD1 covers 7 bases. Germline CDR1 and CDR2: SGHTA and FQGNSA. V gave up 3 bases and J gave up 7 bases; unmatched junction bases: 6. The CDR3 spans 14 residues.

V usage is TRBV7-3 and J usage is TRBJ2-2; a possible D gene is TRBD2 (5 bases). This CDR3 region has 18 residues. CDR1 is SGHTA and CDR2 is FQGTGA in the germline V gene. V lost 0 bases to trimming and J lost 1 base, with 15 bases between them. CDR3 coding DNA: TGTGCCAGCAGCTTAACTGGTCGGGGTGAAGGGAACACCGGGGAGCTGTTTTTT. It encodes CASSLTGRGEGNTGELFF.

V usage is TRBV2 and J usage is TRBJ1-3, with D uncertain. Looked up from germline, CDR1 is SNHLY and CDR2 is FYNNEI. Trimming cost V 8 bases and J 2 bases, with 4 bases left between them. There are 11 residues in the CDR3. In DNA, the CDR3 is TGTGCCAGCGGTACTGGAAACACCATATATTTT. It encodes CASGTGNTIYF. Supplemented by reference TRBV2 and TRBJ1-3, the full variable domain reads EPEVTQTPSHQVTQMGQEVILRCVPISNHLYFYWYRQILGQKVEFLVSFYNNEISEKSEIFDDQFSVERPDGSNFTLKIRSTKLEDSAMYFCASGTGNTIYFGEGSWLTVV.

The V gene is TRBV7-6, the J gene TRBJ2-3; D is unresolved. CDR3 length: 15 residues. CDR1 and CDR2 (germline): SGHVS, FNYEAQ. With 2 bases removed from V and 4 bases from J, the gap between germline ends came to 13 bases. The CDR3 sequence is CASSLTLLGADTQYF. The CDR3 DNA reads as TGTGCCAGCAGCTTAACCCTCTTAGGAGCAGATACGCAGTATTTT.

The V call is TRBV20-1, the J call TRBJ2-3; 7 bases fit TRBD2. Trimming at V came to 5 bases and at J to 1 base, leaving 6 bases not matched to a gene. The germline V gene has CDR1 DFQATT and CDR2 SNEGSKA (reference sequence). This CDR3 spans 14 amino acids. This CDR3 reads CSAASAGGTDTQYF. Written as DNA, the CDR3 is TGCAGTGCTGCCTCCGCGGGAGGCACAGATACGCAGTATTTT.

This sequence joins TRBV12-3 or TRBV12-4 and TRBJ2-1; 12 nucleotides line up with TRBD2. This CDR3 has 15 residues. J lost 6 bases, V lost 6 bases, and 6 bases had no gene match. In DNA, the CDR3 is TGTGCCAGCAGCATGCTGACTAGCGGGGGCAATGAGCAGTTCTTC. Amino acids: CASSMLTSGGNEQFF.

This chain joins TRBV28 and TRBJ2-7; D gene uncertain. CDR3 length: 13 residues. V was trimmed by 2 bases and J by 2 bases, leaving 7 bases between them. Germline V lookup: CDR1 MDHEN, CDR2 SYDVKM. The CDR3 nucleotides read TGTGCCAGCAGTTTAGTAGGAGCCTACGAGCAGTACTTC. This encodes CASSLVGAYEQYF.

CDR3 DNA: TGCAGTGCTAGCCAGCTTGAAGCTTTCTTT. The encoded protein is CSASQLEAFF. The chain joins TRBV20-1 to TRBJ1-1; D not resolved. V gave up 3 bases and J gave up 7 bases, with 6 bases separating them. The CDR3 spans 10 residues. From germline, CDR1 is DFQATT and CDR2 SNEGSKA (reference sequence).

This rearrangement joins TRBV7-6 to TRBJ2-4; possibly TRBD2 for D (5 bases). The V gene's germline CDR1 is SGHVS and CDR2 FNYEAQ. V was pared by 0 bases and J by 6 bases, with 9 bases between. The CDR3 has 14 residues. The CDR3 region is CASSLAGVGNIQYF. In nucleotides, the CDR3 is TGTGCCAGCAGCTTAGCGGGAGTGGGAAACATTCAGTACTTC.

There are a few counts of this clonotype. The junction does not match germline at one end; this may be a read error. This chain joins TRBV6-5 and TRBJ1-2; 8 bases map to TRBD1. The germline V gene encodes CDR1 MNHEY and CDR2 SVGAGI. The length of the CDR3 is 15 residues. CDR3 bases: TGTGCCAGCAGTTACCAGGGGGCGCGGGACTATGGCTACACTTTC. Translating it yields CASSYQGARDYGYTF.

Only a few counts were recorded for this clonotype. The chain links TRBV15 to TRBJ2-7; D is tentatively TRBD1 or TRBD2 (5 bases each). Trimming pared 0 bases from V and 6 bases from J, leaving 9 bases between. CDR3 length: 13 residues. In germline, CDR1 is LNHNV, CDR2 YYDKDF (reference sequence). The CDR3 here is CATSRDLRGEQYF. CDR3 coding DNA: TGTGCCACCAGCAGAGATCTGAGGGGCGAGCAGTACTTC. The full variable domain, with the rest looked up from reference TRBV15 and TRBJ2-7, is DAMVIQNPRYQVTQFGKPVTLSCSQTLNHNVMYWYQQKSSQAPKLLFHYYDKDFNNEADTPDNFQSRRPNTSFCFLDIRSPGLGDTAMYLCATSRDLRGEQYFGPGTRLTVT.

The chain couples TRBV7-9 to TRBJ2-2, with no clear D. The CDR3 spans 12 residues. V lost 7 bases to trimming and J lost 6 bases, with 9 bases between them. Germline CDR1 SEHNR, CDR2 FQNEAQ (reference sequence). The CDR3 DNA sequence: TGTGCCAGCACCGCGGCGCCCGGGGAGCTGTTTTTT. It yields the protein CASTAAPGELFF.

The chain combines TRBV19 with TRBJ1-5; D is undetermined. Germline CDR1 and CDR2: LNHDA and SQIVND (reference sequence). The CDR3 consists of 13 residues. The V end was cut by 1 base, the J end by 3 bases, with 4 bases between. For the CDR3, the DNA is TGTGCCAGTAGTATAGCCCTCAATCAGCCCCAGCATTTT. It encodes CASSIALNQPQHF.

The chain carries TRBV4-3 and TRBJ2-3, with 7 positions matching TRBD1. Germline V CDR1 and CDR2: LGHNA, YSLEER. With 5 bases clipped from V and 4 bases from J, the junction kept 9 bases outside the gene matches. The CDR3 length is 15 residues. CDR3 protein: CASSDGQASADTQYF. The CDR3 DNA follows: TGCGCCAGCAGCGATGGACAGGCCAGCGCAGATACGCAGTATTTT.

This clonotype turned up a few times. The V gene is TRBV24-1, the J gene TRBJ2-3, with a possible D match to TRBD1 (5 bases). With 4 bases removed from V and 2 bases from J, the gap between germline ends came to 18 bases. This CDR3 is built from 17 residues. The germline gives CDR1 KGHDR, CDR2 SFDVKD. CDR3 residues: CATSDRRQGPHTDTQYF. The CDR3 bases are TGTGCCACCAGTGACCGTCGGCAGGGTCCCCACACAGATACGCAGTATTTT.